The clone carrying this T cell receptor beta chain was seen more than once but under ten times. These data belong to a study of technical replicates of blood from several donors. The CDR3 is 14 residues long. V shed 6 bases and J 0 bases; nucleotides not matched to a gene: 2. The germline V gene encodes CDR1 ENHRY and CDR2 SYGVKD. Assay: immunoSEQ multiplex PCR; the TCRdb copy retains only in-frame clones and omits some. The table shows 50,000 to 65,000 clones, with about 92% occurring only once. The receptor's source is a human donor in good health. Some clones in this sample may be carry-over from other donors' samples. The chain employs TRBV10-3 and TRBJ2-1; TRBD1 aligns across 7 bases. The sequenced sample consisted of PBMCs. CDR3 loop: CAIRDRSSYNEQFF. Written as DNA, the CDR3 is TGTGCCATCAGGGACAGGAGCTCCTACAATGAGCAGTTCTTC.